These T cell receptor beta chains were read from a single sample in a study of metastatic and nonmetastatic thyroid tumors. Through MiXCR, TCRdb re-clonotyped the PCR reads. The top ten hold approximately 22% of the sample, which has roughly 9,500 clones, about 28% seen once. The sample taken for sequencing was tumor tissue. These receptors came from a female donor with papillary thyroid cancer or a benign thyroid nodule (not recorded which). Some clones in this sample may be carry-over from other donors' samples. CDR3s include the opening cysteine and the closing phenylalanine or tryptophan. A D gene is named only where the DNA matches it firmly. Clone size, where shown, is once, few, many, or a class for clones that have expanded.

clone_size j_call v_call d_call cdr3_nt cdr3_aa
many TRBJ2-3 TRBV2 TRBD1 TGTGCCACCTCAACAGGGGAAGGCACAGATACGCAGTATTTT CATSTGEGTDTQYF
- TRBJ1-1 TRBV28 - TGCGCCAGCAGTTCCCGCCCCGGCAGATTGACTGAAGCTTTCTTT CASSSRPGRLTEAFF
medium-sized TRBJ2-1 TRBV27 TRBD1 TGTGCCACCCGGGGACAGGAGGGGCACAATGAGCAGTTCTTC CATRGQEGHNEQFF
medium-sized TRBJ2-7 TRBV6-2/TRBV6-3 - TGTGCCAGCAGTTACTCTCCTAAGACAGGATCTCTGGCCTACGAGCAGTACTTC CASSYSPKTGSLAYEQYF
- TRBJ1-6 TRBV27 - TGTGCCAGCAGCTCCGGGACAACGACTTCACCCCTCCACTTT CASSSGTTTSPLHF
many TRBJ2-5 TRBV24-1 - TGTGCCACCAGCCACCGGCCAGTAGAGACCCAGTACTTC CATSHRPVETQYF
few TRBJ2-1 TRBV9 TRBD1 TGTGCCAGCAGCGGGCCCGACGGGACAGAGGACAATGAGCAGTTCTTC CASSGPDGTEDNEQFF
- TRBJ1-5 TRBV25-1 - TGTGCCAGCAGTGAAAGGGTCGGCGGAAATCAGCCCCAGCATTTT CASSERVGGNQPQHF
medium-sized TRBJ2-3 TRBV12-3/TRBV12-4 - TGTGCCAGCAGTTTATCCGTCAAAACCACAGATACGCAGTATTTT CASSLSVKTTDTQYF
many TRBJ2-5 TRBV7-2 TRBD2 TGTGCCAGCAGCTTTCAAGCGGGAGGAAACCAAGAGACCCAGTACTTC CASSFQAGGNQETQYF
medium-sized TRBJ2-5 TRBV6-1 TRBD2 TGTGCCAGCAGCCTTCAGCGGGAGGCCCCCCAAGAGACCCAGTACTTC CASSLQREAPQETQYF
- TRBJ2-5 TRBV12-3/TRBV12-4 TRBD1 TGTGCCGGCAGGGGGGGACAGGGCCTAGCGGTAGGGGAGACCCAGTACTTC CAGRGGQGLAVGETQYF
- TRBJ1-4 TRBV30 - TGTGCCTGGATGGAGATGGCGGTTGCCGAGGGAAAACTGTTTTTT CAWMEMAVAEGKLFF
- TRBJ2-2 TRBV5-1 TRBD2 TGCGCCAGCAGCTTGGCACCCAGCGGGAGATACACCGGGGAGCTGTTTTTT CASSLAPSGRYTGELFF
- TRBJ2-1 TRBV20-1 - TGCAGTGCAACATTTTCGCGGGGAAACAATGAGCAGTTCTTC CSATFSRGNNEQFF
medium-sized TRBJ2-5 TRBV18 - TGTGCCAGCTCACCACCGTCGGGCCGCCAAGAGACCCAGTACTTC CASSPPSGRQETQYF
few TRBJ2-1 TRBV2 TRBD2 TGTGCCAGCAGTGAAGGCCTAGCGGGAGGGGATGAGCAGTTCTTC CASSEGLAGGDEQFF
- TRBJ1-5 TRBV12-3/TRBV12-4 - TGTGCCAGCAGTTTTATAGAGGGACAGCCCCAGCATTTT CASSFIEGQPQHF
few TRBJ1-5 TRBV30 - TGTGCCTGGATCTTCGGGGGAGGCAATCAGCCCCAGCATTTT CAWIFGGGNQPQHF
- TRBJ1-6 TRBV20-1 - TGCAGTGCTAGGGTGGGTTCACCCCTCCACTTT CSARVGSPLHF
- TRBJ1-1 TRBV5-1 - TGCGCCAGCATCCAATTACTGACAGGAAGTAACACTGAAGCTTTCTTT CASIQLLTGSNTEAFF
- TRBJ2-7 TRBV9 - TGTGCCAGCAGCCAACCTCGGGGCGAGCAGTACTTC CASSQPRGEQYF
- TRBJ2-7 TRBV5-1 TRBD2 TGCGCCAGCAGCTTGCGAAGCGCTAGCGGATCCTACGAGCAGTACTTC CASSLRSASGSYEQYF
- TRBJ2-5 TRBV4-3 TRBD2 TGCGCCAGCAGCCAACTAGCGGGAGGGCGGGAGACCCAGTACTTC CASSQLAGGRETQYF
- TRBJ2-2 TRBV19 TRBD2 TGTGCCAGTAGTATGGGCCTAGCGGGAGGTTTTACCGGGGAGCTGTTTTTT CASSMGLAGGFTGELFF
- TRBJ2-7 TRBV28 TRBD1 TGTGCCAGCAGTTTACAGGGGGCATTATACGAGCAGTACTTC CASSLQGALYEQYF
- TRBJ1-5 TRBV18 TRBD1 TGTGCCAGCTCACCAACGTATCAGGGGGGGCAGCCCCAGCATTTT CASSPTYQGGQPQHF
medium-sized TRBJ2-2 TRBV12-3/TRBV12-4 - TGTGCCAGCACTAAACCAACCGGGAAGCTGTTTTTT CASTKPTGKLFF
medium-sized TRBJ2-7 TRBV15 TRBD2 TGTGCCACCAGCAGAGAGCGGGGGGGCGGTTACGAGCAGTACTTC CATSRERGGGYEQYF
few TRBJ2-7 TRBV28 - TGTGCCAGCAGTTTTAACAGTTACGAGCAGTACTTC CASSFNSYEQYF
medium-sized TRBJ2-2 TRBV10-2 TRBD2 TGCGCCAGCCGGAGACTAGCGGGGAACACCGGGGAGCTGTTTTTT CASRRLAGNTGELFF
- TRBJ2-7 TRBV7-9 - TGTGCCAGCAGTTCCCAGGGGCGCCACGAGCAGTACTTC CASSSQGRHEQYF
medium-sized TRBJ1-2 TRBV7-9 - TGTGCCAGCAGCTATGGCAGCTATGGCTACACCTTC CASSYGSYGYTF
medium-sized TRBJ2-5 TRBV15 TRBD1 TGTGCCACCAGCCGAAGACAGGGTGGAGAGACCCAGTACTTC CATSRRQGGETQYF
- TRBJ2-1 TRBV5-6 - TGTGCCAGCAGCTTGGTTCCGGGTGGGGGCAATGAGCAGTTCTTC CASSLVPGGGNEQFF
medium-sized TRBJ2-7 TRBV6-2/TRBV6-3 TRBD2 TGTGCCAGCAGTTTTGGACTAGCGGGAGTACGCGAGCAGTACTTC CASSFGLAGVREQYF
- TRBJ2-7 TRBV6-1 - TGTGCCAGCCGTGTAAAGAAAGGCGAGCAGTACTTC CASRVKKGEQYF
- TRBJ1-3 TRBV7-8 - TGTGCCAGCACCCAAGGGGGGAACGGAAGAAACACCATATATTTT CASTQGGNGRNTIYF
- TRBJ2-1 TRBV6-1 TRBD2 TGTGCCAGCAGCCGACTAGCGGGAGTGCCCCGTGGGCAGTTCTTC CASSRLAGVPRGQFF
once TRBJ2-1 TRBV20-1 TRBD2 TGCAGTGCTAGAGATCTGAGAGCGGGAGGGCCCTACAATGAGCAGTTCTTC CSARDLRAGGPYNEQFF
- TRBJ1-2 TRBV6-2/TRBV6-3 - TGTGCCAGCAGTTACTTTGGGGGGCTCAGCTATGGCTACACCTTC CASSYFGGLSYGYTF
medium-sized TRBJ1-6 TRBV6-1 - TGTGCCAGCCAAAGGGCGAGCTCCTATAATTCACCCCTCCACTTT CASQRASSYNSPLHF
- TRBJ2-7 TRBV30 - TGTGCCTGGAGTTTTGGGACGCCGGGGGAGCAGTACTTC CAWSFGTPGEQYF
- TRBJ2-1 TRBV18 - TGTGCCAGCTCACCGACCAGGGTCAGTATTAACAATGAGCAGTTCTTC CASSPTRVSINNEQFF
- TRBJ2-3 TRBV5-1 TRBD2 TGCGCCAGCAGCTTGGCCAACGGCGGGGGGACAGATACGCAGTATTTT CASSLANGGGTDTQYF
few TRBJ1-3 TRBV2 TRBD1 TGTGCCAGAAATACAGGGGACTCTGGAAACACCATATATTTT CARNTGDSGNTIYF
- TRBJ2-1 TRBV11-2 TRBD1 TGTGCCATCAGCTCTAGACAGGGGGCCAGCGGCAGTGAGCAGTTCTTC CAISSRQGASGSEQFF
many TRBJ2-3 TRBV5-1 - TGCGCCAGCAGCCCCGACGCGCGGAGGGGCACAGATACGCAGTATTTT CASSPDARRGTDTQYF
many TRBJ2-3 TRBV18 TRBD1 TGTGCCAGCTCACTATCCGCCGAAGGGACAGACCACACAGATACGCAGTATTTT CASSLSAEGTDHTDTQYF